These 15 T cell receptor beta chains came from one sample sequenced in a study of blood T cell repertoires in COVID-19. TCRdb's table, derived via immunoSEQ multiplex PCR, lists solely in-frame clones and lacks some. The table has approximately 230,000 clones, 85% to 90% seen once. What was sequenced was peripheral blood. Receptor source: a man older than 75 with acute or convalescent COVID-19.

The rearrangement links TRBV19 to TRBJ2-5; no reliable D call. Germline CDR1 LNHDA, CDR2 SQIVND (reference sequence). The ends were cut back, 8 bases at V and 1 base at J, with 11 bases in the middle. The CDR3 consists of 13 residues. As DNA, the CDR3 is TGTGCCAGTTCCCAAACGGTCCAAGAGACCCAGTACTTC. Protein sequence: CASSQTVQETQYF.

V and J are TRBV11-3 and TRBJ2-7, with TRBD1 as a possible D gene (6 bases). This CDR3 has 13 residues. V was clipped by 4 bases and J by 3 bases, with 10 bases between them. CDR1 SGHNT and CDR2 YENEEA come from the germline V gene. CDR3 coding DNA: TGTGCCAGCAGCTCGGGACAAGACTACGAGCAGTACTTC. Residues: CASSSGQDYEQYF.

This clone was picked up one time. V gene TRBV6-5 combines with J gene TRBJ1-1, with D perhaps TRBD1 (6 bases). This CDR3 region has 15 residues. From germline, CDR1 is MNHEY and CDR2 SVGAGI. V was shortened by 6 bases and J by 1 base, with 15 bases between the two germline ends. For the CDR3, the DNA is TGTGCCAGCAGAGGCTGGGGGACAACGAACACTGAAGCTTTCTTT. Protein: CASRGWGTTNTEAFF.

The chain uses TRBV5-1 and TRBJ2-7; the D gene is possibly TRBD1 (6 bases). Per the germline V gene, CDR1 is SGHRS and CDR2 is YFSETQ. The length of the CDR3 is 15 residues. V was pared by 1 base and J by 3 bases, with 14 bases between. The CDR3 DNA reads TGCGCCAGCAGCTTGATACCTACAGGGAACTACGAGCAGTACTTC. It yields the protein CASSLIPTGNYEQYF. Supplemented by reference TRBV5-1 and TRBJ2-7, the full variable domain reads KAGVTQTPRYLIKTRGQQVTLSCSPISGHRSVSWYQQTPGQGLQFLFEYFSETQRNKGNFPGRFSGRQFSNSRSEMNVSTLELGDSALYLCASSLIPTGNYEQYFGPGTRLTVT.

This clone was seen only once. This rearrangement joins TRBV12-3 or TRBV12-4 to TRBJ1-2; D call uncertain. The CDR3 covers 13 residues. V was clipped by 8 bases and J by 0 bases, with 10 bases between them. Here the CDR3 reads CASETGTNYGYTF. CDR3 sequence (DNA): TGTGCCAGCGAGACGGGGACTAACTATGGCTACACCTTC.

V is TRBV27 and J is TRBJ2-1; 12 nucleotides line up with TRBD2. This CDR3 contains 18 residues. In germline, CDR1 is MNHEY, CDR2 SMNVEV (reference sequence). Losses at the gene ends were 2 bases for V and 4 bases for J; bases not matched to a gene: 9. CDR3 sequence: CASSLVPSGRVIYNEQFF. The CDR3 bases are TGTGCCAGCAGTTTAGTTCCTAGCGGGAGGGTAATTTACAATGAGCAGTTCTTC.

The rearrangement uses TRBV7-8 and TRBJ1-2; D gene ambiguous. The CDR3 covers 11 residues. Germline-derived CDR1 and CDR2 are SGHVS and FQNEAQ. The V gene lost 5 bases and the J gene lost 5 bases, with 6 bases spanning the gap. DNA for the CDR3: TGTGCCAGCAGCCAACGGTATGGCTACACCTTC. As protein: CASSQRYGYTF.

This clone was detected a few times. The gene calls are TRBV9 and TRBJ2-5, with 7 bases fitting TRBD2. The CDR3 consists of 12 residues. With 7 bases clipped from V and 5 bases from J, the junction kept 5 bases outside the gene matches. The V gene's germline CDR1 is SGDLS and CDR2 YYNGEE. Here the CDR3 DNA reads TGTGCCAGCGGCGGGGAGGGTGAGACCCAGTACTTC. It yields the protein CASGGEGETQYF.

This clone turned up a few times. The chain couples TRBV5-1 to TRBJ2-1; TRBD2 agrees at 9 bases. Trimming at V came to 0 bases and at J to 7 bases, leaving 5 bases not matched to a gene. Germline V gene sequence: CDR1 SGHRS, CDR2 YFSETQ. CDR3 size: 15 residues. This chain's CDR3 is CASSLVIAGVNEQFF. Here the CDR3 DNA reads TGCGCCAGCAGCTTGGTAATAGCGGGAGTGAATGAGCAGTTCTTC. The full variable domain, with the rest looked up from reference TRBV5-1 and TRBJ2-1, is KAGVTQTPRYLIKTRGQQVTLSCSPISGHRSVSWYQQTPGQGLQFLFEYFSETQRNKGNFPGRFSGRQFSNSRSEMNVSTLELGDSALYLCASSLVIAGVNEQFFGPGTRLTVL.

This clone appeared a single time. The V and J genes are TRBV5-1 and TRBJ2-5, with TRBD1 as a possible D gene (5 bases). Deletions cut 5 bases from V and 2 bases from J, with 13 bases between. The CDR3 covers 14 residues. The germline V gene has CDR1 SGHRS and CDR2 YFSETQ. The CDR3 sequence: CASSYTGVQETQYF. In DNA, the CDR3 is TGCGCCAGCAGTTATACAGGCGTACAAGAGACCCAGTACTTC.

This chain uses TRBV29-1 with TRBJ2-2; no clear D. This CDR3 has 13 amino acids. Looked up from germline, CDR1 is SQVTM and CDR2 is ANQGSEA. Trimming pared 1 base from V and 1 base from J, leaving 4 bases between. The CDR3 sequence is CSVEVGNTGELFF. The CDR3 DNA sequence: TGCAGCGTTGAAGTCGGGAACACCGGGGAGCTGTTTTTT.

This sequence joins TRBV7-3 and TRBJ1-1; 10 positions agree with TRBD1. Germline CDR1 is SGHTA and CDR2 is FQGTGA. The CDR3 spans 15 residues. Trimming at V came to 4 bases and at J to 6 bases, leaving 8 bases not matched to a gene. The CDR3 coding sequence is TGTGCCAGCAGCTCGACCGGGACAGGGGTTCCTGAAGCTTTCTTT. Its protein product is CASSSTGTGVPEAFF.

This chain links TRBV12-3 or TRBV12-4 with TRBJ1-2, with D uncertain. The length of the CDR3 is 13 residues. V was clipped by 10 bases and J by 1 base, with 13 bases between them. The DNA for the CDR3 is TGTGCCACCGCGTCGGGATATAACTATGGCTACACCTTC. This encodes CATASGYNYGYTF.

A single count supports this clone. V and J are TRBV5-6 and TRBJ2-7, with a possible D match to TRBD1 (5 bases). There are 15 residues in the CDR3. CDR1 SGHDT and CDR2 YYEEEE come from the germline V gene. Trimming removed 4 bases from V and 4 bases from J, with 18 bases in between. CDR3 sequence reads: CASSQNGQVGYEQYF. CDR3 DNA sequence: TGTGCCAGCAGCCAAAATGGACAAGTGGGATACGAGCAGTACTTC.

The V call is TRBV19, the J call TRBJ2-7; 10 bases are shared with TRBD2. Trimming took 3 bases from V and 5 from J; bases not matched to a gene: 7. The CDR3 covers 15 residues. CDR1 is LNHDA, CDR2 SQIVND, per germline (reference sequence). The CDR3 is CASSMSLAGDHEQYF. DNA for the CDR3: TGTGCCAGTAGTATGTCGCTAGCGGGAGACCACGAGCAGTACTTC. The variable domain in full, with the rest retrieved from reference TRBV19 and TRBJ2-7, is DGGITQSPKYLFRKEGQNVTLSCEQNLNHDAMYWYRQDPGQGLRLIYYSQIVNDFQKGDIAEGYSVSREKKESFPLTVTSAQKNPTAFYLCASSMSLAGDHEQYFGPGTRLTVT.